These 7 T cell receptor beta chains were sequenced from one sample in a study of cytotoxic CD8 clonotypes in ibrutinib-treated CLL. Some clones are missing from TCRdb's copy, which holds only in-frame ones; the method was immunoSEQ multiplex PCR. The top ten hold around 6.5% of the sample, which has 300,000 to 400,000 clones, roughly two thirds seen once. The sequenced sample was PBMCs, obtained after 36 months of ibrutinib treatment. The source of these receptors is a human donor with chronic lymphocytic leukemia.

The genes are TRBV18 and TRBJ2-1; TRBD1 matches 9 bases. CDR1 is KGHSH, CDR2 LQKENI, per germline. CDR3 length equals 15 residues. Trimming cost V 2 bases and J 9 bases; bases outside gene matches: 8. The CDR3 is CASSPVDRGRGEQFF. In nucleotides, the CDR3 is TGTGCCAGCTCACCAGTGGACAGGGGTCGCGGTGAGCAGTTCTTC.

The table lists this clone with a count of one. The V and J genes are TRBV12-5 and TRBJ1-2; TRBD1 agrees at 7 bases. This CDR3 is 13 amino acids long. The germline V gene encodes CDR1 LGHNT and CDR2 FRNRAP. V was clipped by 6 bases and J by 7 bases; unmatched bases: 8. The CDR3 loop reads CASGLPGGGGYTF. The CDR3 DNA reads as TGTGCTAGTGGCCTCCCAGGGGGGGGTGGCTACACCTTC.

The chain links TRBV6-5 to TRBJ2-7, with TRBD2 matching 13 bases. The CDR3 runs to 15 residues. Germline V CDR1 and CDR2: MNHEY, SVGAGI. Germline trimming cut 6 bases from V and 3 bases from J; bases unmatched to any gene: 5. The CDR3 loop reads CASRPWTSGSYEQYF. The CDR3 coding sequence is TGTGCCAGCAGGCCTTGGACTAGCGGGAGCTACGAGCAGTACTTC.

This sequence joins TRBV5-4 and TRBJ2-3, with D unclear. The CDR3 loop spans 13 amino acids. CDR1 and CDR2 (germline): SGHNT, YYREEE (reference sequence). V shed 4 bases and J shed 3 bases, with 9 bases lying between them. CDR3 region: CASSQGITDTQYF. The DNA of the CDR3 is TGTGCCAGCAGCCAAGGGATAACAGATACGCAGTATTTT. Filled out from reference TRBV5-4 and TRBJ2-3, the complete variable domain reads ETGVTQSPTHLIKTRGQQVTLRCSSQSGHNTVSWYQQALGQGPQFIFQYYREEENGRGNFPPRFSGLQFPNYSSELNVNALELDDSALYLCASSQGITDTQYFGPGTRLTVL.

This clone was seen a few times. The chain carries TRBV5-4 and TRBJ2-7, with a weak D call TRBD1 (5 bases). This CDR3 spans 14 amino acids. Germline CDR1 and CDR2: SGHNT and YYREEE (reference sequence). V was clipped by 0 bases and J by 2 bases, with 9 bases between them. The CDR3 here is CASSLGGRTYEQYF. CDR3 sequence (DNA): TGTGCCAGCAGCTTGGGGGGCCGGACCTACGAGCAGTACTTC.

This clone is a singleton in its sample. This chain uses TRBV11-2 with TRBJ2-3; tentatively, D is TRBD2 (5 bases). The germline V and J ends were trimmed by 5 bases and 0 bases, with 9 bases remaining between them. This CDR3 is 14 amino acids long. The germline CDR1 and CDR2 sequences are SGHAT and FQNNGV. The DNA of the CDR3 is TGTGCCAGCAGCCAAACTAGTAGCACAGATACGCAGTATTTT. Translation gives CASSQTSSTDTQYF.

This chain uses TRBV5-6 with TRBJ1-2; TRBD1 agrees at 9 bases. Trimming took 4 bases from V and 7 from J; bases not matched to a gene: 14. This CDR3 has 16 amino acids. Germline V gene data show CDR1 as SGHDT and CDR2 as YYEEEE. Here the CDR3 reads CASSVDRDRVYRGYTF. The CDR3 DNA is TGTGCCAGCAGCGTAGACCGGGACAGGGTTTATCGTGGCTACACCTTC.